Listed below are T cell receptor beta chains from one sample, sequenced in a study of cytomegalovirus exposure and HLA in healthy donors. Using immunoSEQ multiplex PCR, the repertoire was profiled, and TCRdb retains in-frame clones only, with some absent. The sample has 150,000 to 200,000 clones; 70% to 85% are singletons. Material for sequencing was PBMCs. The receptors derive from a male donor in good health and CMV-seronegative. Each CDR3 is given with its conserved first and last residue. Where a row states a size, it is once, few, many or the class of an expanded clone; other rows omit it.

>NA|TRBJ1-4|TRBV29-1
CSVESREDRGEKLFF
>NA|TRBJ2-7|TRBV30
CAWSEQGYEQYF
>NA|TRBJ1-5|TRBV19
CASPCRQGAWGGNQPQHF
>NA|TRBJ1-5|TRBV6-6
CASSPADSNQPQHF
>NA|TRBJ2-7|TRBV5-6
CASSIGLGSYEQYF
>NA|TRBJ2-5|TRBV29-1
CSVERGVGETQYF
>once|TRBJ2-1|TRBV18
CASSPRTSGGYNEQFF
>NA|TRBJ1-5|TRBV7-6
CASSLGQGAKQPQHF
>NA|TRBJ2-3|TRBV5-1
CASSPGATYPGLLTDTQYF
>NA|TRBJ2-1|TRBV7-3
CASSLGLGNPYNEQFF
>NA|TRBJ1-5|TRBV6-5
CASSYWGQDNQPQHF
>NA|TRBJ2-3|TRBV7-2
CASSPRPRGDTQYF
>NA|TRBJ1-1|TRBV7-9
CASSPQGQIAFF
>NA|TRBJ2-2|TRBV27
CASRRGTSAYPENTGELFF
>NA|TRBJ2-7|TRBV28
CASSLSGTGRYEQYF
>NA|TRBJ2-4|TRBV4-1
CASSQGLAGGPGKNIQYF
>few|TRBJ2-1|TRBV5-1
CASSLWTGGNNEQFF
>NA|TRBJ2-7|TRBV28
CASIPEAGGIDEQYF
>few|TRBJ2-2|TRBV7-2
CASSLVLGRTGELFF
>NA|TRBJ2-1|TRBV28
CASSNPSGSSYNEQFF
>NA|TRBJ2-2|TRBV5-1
CASSPGLAAQSGELFF
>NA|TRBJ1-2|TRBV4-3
CASSVNIRDRAYGYTF
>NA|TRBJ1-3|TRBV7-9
CSSSLHPGQELSGNTIYF
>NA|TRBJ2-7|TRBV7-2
CASSSLGQGGDEQYF
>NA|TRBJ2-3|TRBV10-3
CAINGGGRTDTQYF
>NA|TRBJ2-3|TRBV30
CAWRGGTSGSTDTQYF
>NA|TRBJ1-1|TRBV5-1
CASSLMTGPTEAFF
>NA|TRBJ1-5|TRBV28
CASTSRGGQPQHF
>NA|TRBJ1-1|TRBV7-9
CSSSWTGGRAFF
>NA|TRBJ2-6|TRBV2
CASSEIGAAGANVLTF
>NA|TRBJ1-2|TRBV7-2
CASSLDVRGYTF
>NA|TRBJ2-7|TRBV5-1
CASSFGGVGEQYF
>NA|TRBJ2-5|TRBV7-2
CASSSSGTEEETQYF
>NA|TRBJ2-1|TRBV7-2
CASSPDRGAYNEQFF
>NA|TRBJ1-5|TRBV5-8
CASSRDRAENQPQHF
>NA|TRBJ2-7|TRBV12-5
CARPRTLHYEQYF
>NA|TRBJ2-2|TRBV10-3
CAISKGELAEDTGELFF
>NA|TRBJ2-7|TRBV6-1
CASTDLVGGSYEQYF
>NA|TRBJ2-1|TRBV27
CASKLGTGTRREEQFF
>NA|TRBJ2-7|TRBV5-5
CASIKTGNSYEQYF
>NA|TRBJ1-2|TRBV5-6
CASKPERGANYGYTF
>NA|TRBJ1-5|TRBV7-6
CASSGPQGGDQPQHF
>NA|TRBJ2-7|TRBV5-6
CASSFLSGGPSYEQYF
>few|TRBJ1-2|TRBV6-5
CASSTRTRANYGYTF
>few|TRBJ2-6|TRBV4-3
CASSPTIAGTGIVLTF